This is a list of T cell receptor beta chains from one sample in a study of human T cells and chemical hapten exposure. Using its own MiXCR run on the RACE reads, TCRdb lists one record per CDR3 protein. The profile shows 85,000 to 130,000 distinct CDR3 sequences, around 12% of them singletons. Sequenced here: whole blood, sampled in connection with sensitization to the hapten diphenylcyclopropenone (DPC). Source of these receptors: a woman aged 45-60 years with alopecia areata. Some clones in this sample may be carry-over from other donors' samples. CDR3s leave out the opening cysteine and the closing phenylalanine or tryptophan. A D gene is named only where the DNA matches it firmly.

TRBV7-2 | TRBD1 | ASSSDAGGSIEAF
TRBV7-8 | - | ASSPPPRGSNEKLF
TRBV7-9 | - | ASSRVRGYSNQPQH
TRBV29-1 | - | SVEQASSYEQY
TRBV19 | TRBD1 | ASSPESGTGVEQY
TRBV29-1 | - | SVGGPPNYGYT
TRBV7-9 | TRBD1 | ASSRRDRGFNSPLH
TRBV2 | TRBD2 | ASSLAGFTDTQY
TRBV2 | - | ASSARAATNEKLF
TRBV7-9 | TRBD1 | ASSFGQGPNSPLH
TRBV7-8 | - | ASSYTGGGTSYEQY
TRBV6-1 | - | ASRVSGAGPQH
TRBV28 | - | ASSGGLAPLQF
TRBV11-1 | - | ASSPLGREEAKNIQY
TRBV5-5 | - | ASSTTWDTEAF
TRBV12-3/TRBV12-4 | - | ASSLWGASDGYT
TRBV12-3/TRBV12-4 | TRBD2 | ASSLILAGGSYEQF
TRBV12-3/TRBV12-4 | - | ASSLGAGTNYEQY
TRBV4-3 | - | ASSQDLGQPQH
TRBV12-3/TRBV12-4 | - | ASRDPTTREQY
TRBV29-1 | TRBD1 | SVDDRGVFGYT
TRBV15 | TRBD2 | ATSRGLARTDTQY
TRBV27 | TRBD1 | ASRRTGVLYNEQF
TRBV14 | - | ASSQGRYQQETQY
TRBV10-3 | - | AISESTPGYGYT
TRBV7-2 | - | ASSLGSPQPQH
TRBV2 | - | ASSESNTGELF